The clone carrying this TCR beta chain turned up a few times. Next came a second PCR, run for about 6 to 11 cycles, which used a sample-barcoded 5' primer along with a J-beta primer mix. A template-switch adaptor containing 12 random nucleotides labeled each cDNA molecule. TCRdb ran MiXCR on the 5' RACE reads and lists one entry per CDR3 protein. The table lists some 1.8 million distinct CDR3 sequences, 35% to 50% of them singletons. These data originate in a study of blood T cells in healthy people across ages. The study drew donors from healthy Caucasian individuals in Russia aged roughly 6 to 95. Researchers collected around 10 milliliters of peripheral blood from every single donor. Germline assignment: CDR1 SGHKS and CDR2 YYEKEE (reference sequence). The CDR3 is 14 amino acids. Germline trimming cut 2 bases from V and 7 bases from J; bases unmatched to any gene: 7.

The rearrangement uses TRBV5-5 and TRBJ1-1, with 8 bases identical to TRBD1. This TCR derives from a human donor in good health. Sequencing was performed on blood. This CDR3 is CASSFGQGADEAFF. The CDR3 coding sequence is TGTGCCAGCAGCTTTGGGCAGGGGGCGGATGAAGCTTTCTTT.